These T cell receptor beta chains were read from a single sample in a study of Graves' ophthalmopathy and Graves' hyperthyroidism. One entry per CDR3 protein results from TCRdb running MiXCR on the multiplex PCR reads. The sample holds around 600,000 distinct CDR3 sequences; about two fifths are singletons and the top ten take 3% to 4%. The specimen was peripheral blood. All receptors come from an adult man with Graves' ophthalmopathy. Both conserved end residues are part of each CDR3. D genes are given only for firm matches. Rows may omit the clone size; those that give it use once, few, many or a size class.

DNA	CDR3	V	D	size	J
TGCAGTGCTAGGGACAGGCTGAACTATGGCTACACCTTC	CSARDRLNYGYTF	TRBV20-1	TRBD1	many	TRBJ1-2
TGTGCCAGCAGTGAACGGGAGGGGGTGGGGGGGTTGAACACTGAAGCTTTCTTT	CASSEREGVGGLNTEAFF	TRBV25-1	-	many	TRBJ1-1
TGTGCCAGCATCTTCCCTCAGGGGGCCTTCACCGGGGAGCTGTTTTTT	CASIFPQGAFTGELFF	TRBV25-1	TRBD1	-	TRBJ2-2
TGCAGTGCTGAAGACAGGGGAACCTACGATCAGTACTTC	CSAEDRGTYDQYF	TRBV20-1	TRBD1	-	TRBJ2-7
TGTGCCAGCACCCCGGGACAGGTCCTTCCCTCCTATAATTCACCCCTCCACTTT	CASTPGQVLPSYNSPLHF	TRBV2	TRBD1	-	TRBJ1-6
TGTGCCAGCAGTCGCCGGGGACAGGGCTACGAGCAGTACTTC	CASSRRGQGYEQYF	TRBV13	TRBD1	few	TRBJ2-7
TGTGCCAGCAGTCTCCTACGGACAGCCCAAGAGACCCAGTACTTC	CASSLLRTAQETQYF	TRBV2	-	many	TRBJ2-5
TGTGCCAGCAGTACAGGTTTGGGTGAGCAGTACTTC	CASSTGLGEQYF	TRBV6-6	-	-	TRBJ2-7
TGTGCCAGTAGTCCCGAGAGGGGGCAGAATCAGCCCCAGCATTTT	CASSPERGQNQPQHF	TRBV19	TRBD1	many	TRBJ1-5
TGTGCCAGCAGTTTAGTGCGTGGGGGCCTCGTGATAGAGACCCAGTACTTC	CASSLVRGGLVIETQYF	TRBV7-9	-	-	TRBJ2-5
TGCAGCGTTTCCAGGGCGGTCGGAGTGGATGAAAAACTGTTTTTT	CSVSRAVGVDEKLFF	TRBV29-1	-	-	TRBJ1-4
TGTGCCAGCAGCTCAAGGACTAGCGGGGCCGGAGATACGCAGTATTTT	CASSSRTSGAGDTQYF	TRBV9	TRBD2	-	TRBJ2-3